Shown below are 2 T cell receptor beta chains from a single sample sequenced in a study of shared clonotypes between healthy human individuals. Sequencing used immunoSEQ multiplex PCR; TCRdb keeps in-frame clones, though not all of them. Of a few million clones listed, more than 80% were seen once; the top ten hold approximately 0.4%. Sample: naive CD4+ T cells from PBMCs. Documented subset: CD45RA+ positively selected. The receptors originated from a man younger than 30 in good health. Some clones in this sample may be carry-over from other donors' samples.

The J gene is TRBJ2-7, the V gene TRBV6-5; tentative D call: TRBD1 (7 bases). This CDR3 comprises 15 residues. The V end lost 8 bases, the J end lost 4 bases, and 21 bases lay between the germline ends. Looked up from germline, CDR1 is MNHEY and CDR2 is SVGAGI. CDR3 in amino acids: CASRRLEGAGYEQYF. In DNA form, the CDR3 reads TGTGCCAGCCGGAGACTGGAGGGGGCAGGTTACGAGCAGTACTTC.

The chain recombines TRBV19 with TRBJ2-4; D is possibly TRBD2 (5 bases). Between the trimmed V and J ends, which lost 3 bases and 5 bases, there was a span of 8 bases. Germline CDR1 LNHDA, CDR2 SQIVND (reference sequence). CDR3 length: 13 residues. The DNA of the CDR3 is TGTGCCAGTAGTATCGGGGTGGAAAACATTCAGTACTTC. Encoded protein: CASSIGVENIQYF.